The 20 T cell receptor beta chains listed next were all sequenced from one sample in a study of shared clonotypes between healthy human individuals. Naive CD8 cells, CD45RO-negative and positively selected for CCR7, excluded terminally differentiated effector memory CD45RA+ cells. Some clones are missing from TCRdb's copy, which holds only in-frame ones; the method was immunoSEQ multiplex PCR. The sample shows approximately 840,000 clones, about 96% of them seen only once. The sequencing input was naive CD8+ T cells sorted from blood. Receptors originate from a man aged 25-45 years in good health.

This chain joins TRBV4-1 and TRBJ1-4, with D perhaps TRBD1 (5 bases). Trimming took 0 bases from V and 7 from J, leaving 21 bases between them. There are 18 residues in the CDR3. Germline CDR1 is MGHRA and CDR2 is YSYEKL. CDR3 region: CASSQDPTPLGAGEKLFF. Written as DNA, the CDR3 is TGCGCCAGCAGCCAAGACCCCACTCCTCTTGGGGCGGGTGAAAAACTGTTTTTT.

DNA of the CDR3: TGTGCCAGCAGTCCTTCTCAAGCCGCTGGGGCCAACGTCCTGACTTTC. Residues: CASSPSQAAGANVLTF. This chain joins TRBV28 and TRBJ2-6; unclear D gene. The V end was cut by 5 bases, the J end by 2 bases, with 13 bases between. Germline loops: CDR1 MDHEN, CDR2 SYDVKM. This CDR3 is built from 16 residues.

The V call is TRBV6-5, the J call TRBJ1-5; D may be TRBD1 (5 bases). V lost 8 bases and J lost 1, with 6 bases in between. The CDR3 has 12 residues. Germline assignment: CDR1 MNHEY and CDR2 SVGAGI. In nucleotides, the CDR3 is TGTGCCAGCGGGACCAGCAATCAGCCCCAGCATTTT. Its protein product is CASGTSNQPQHF.

This chain links TRBV5-8 with TRBJ2-7; TRBD2 is a possible D gene (5 bases). The CDR3 spans 15 residues. The V gene lost 1 base and the J gene lost 2 bases, with 13 bases spanning the gap. Germline CDR1 and CDR2: SGHTS and YDEGEE. CDR3 residues: CASSLSRERTYEQYF. CDR3 coding DNA: TGTGCCAGCAGCTTGTCGAGGGAGAGGACCTACGAGCAGTACTTC.

Of note for this clone: Germline is not matched at one junction end, which may reflect a read error. The chain links TRBV7-7 to TRBJ2-2, with 8 bases fitting TRBD2. Germline V gene sequence: CDR1 SSHAT, CDR2 FNYEAQ (reference sequence). This CDR3 contains 15 residues. CDR3 bases: TGTGCTAGCAGCTCCCCGGGGGGGCTGACCGGGGAGCTGTTTTTT. As protein: CASSSPGGLTGELFF. Full variable domain (rest looked up from reference TRBV7-7 and TRBJ2-2): GAGVSQSPRYKVTKRGQDVTLRCDPISSHATLYWYQQALGQGPEFLTYFNYEAQPDKSGLPSDRFSAERPEGSISTLTIQRTEQRDSAMYRCASSSPGGLTGELFFGEGSRLTVL.

This chain links TRBV29-1 with TRBJ2-1, with D perhaps assigned TRBD1 or TRBD2 (6 bases each). The V gene lost 3 bases and the J gene lost 8 bases, with 17 bases spanning the gap. CDR3 length equals 14 residues. CDR1 is SQVTM, CDR2 ANQGSEA, per germline. CDR3 residues: CSVEPTTRGDEQFF. CDR3 bases: TGCAGCGTTGAGCCGACGACTAGGGGGGATGAGCAGTTCTTC.

The chain recombines TRBV6-6 with TRBJ2-5; D is possibly TRBD1 (5 bases). Germline V gives CDR1 MNHNY, CDR2 SVGAGI (reference sequence). The CDR3 extends over 13 amino acids. Trimming took 5 bases from V and 4 from J, leaving 11 bases between them. The chain's CDR3 is CASSLNRRETQYF. In DNA form, the CDR3 reads TGTGCCAGCAGTCTTAACAGGCGAGAGACCCAGTACTTC.

The chain combines TRBV5-1 with TRBJ2-1, with TRBD2 matching 9 bases. The CDR3 has 15 amino acids. The J segment lost 8 bases and the V segment lost 3 bases, leaving 9 bases of the junction unmatched. Looked up from germline, CDR1 is SGHRS and CDR2 is YFSETQ. As DNA, the CDR3 is TGCGCCAGCAGCTCGGAGGGACTAGCTTCAGATGAGCAGTTCTTC. It codes for CASSSEGLASDEQFF. Full variable domain (rest looked up from reference TRBV5-1 and TRBJ2-1): KAGVTQTPRYLIKTRGQQVTLSCSPISGHRSVSWYQQTPGQGLQFLFEYFSETQRNKGNFPGRFSGRQFSNSRSEMNVSTLELGDSALYLCASSSEGLASDEQFFGPGTRLTVL.

The chain combines TRBV30 with TRBJ1-4; TRBD1 matches 8 bases. V was pared by 4 bases and J by 12 bases, with 7 bases of the junction left unmatched. Germline CDR1 is GTSNPN and CDR2 is SVGIG (reference sequence). This CDR3 spans 12 amino acids. This CDR3 is CAWNLDRGELFF. The CDR3 DNA reads as TGTGCCTGGAATTTAGACAGGGGAGAACTGTTTTTT.

This chain links TRBV6-1 with TRBJ2-1; either TRBD1 or TRBD2 may fit D (5 bases each). Germline V gene data show CDR1 as MNHNS and CDR2 as SASEGT. With 0 bases removed from V and 7 bases from J, the gap between germline ends came to 13 bases. The CDR3 length is 15 residues. The CDR3 loop is CASSEAGTVVNEQFF. CDR3 sequence (DNA): TGTGCCAGCAGTGAAGCCGGGACGGTCGTGAATGAGCAGTTCTTC.

This chain links TRBV4-1 with TRBJ2-7, with D hard to call. The length of the CDR3 is 16 residues. The germline gives CDR1 MGHRA, CDR2 YSYEKL. Between the trimmed V and J ends, which lost 4 bases and 3 bases, there was a span of 19 bases. This chain's CDR3 is CASSPRTQSHNYEQYF. DNA for the CDR3: TGCGCCAGCAGCCCACGCACCCAATCGCACAACTACGAGCAGTACTTC.

This clone was observed a handful of times. The chain employs TRBV27 and TRBJ2-1, with a weak D call TRBD1 (5 bases). This CDR3 has 12 residues. Germline CDR1 reads MNHEY; CDR2 reads SMNVEV (reference sequence). The germline V and J ends were trimmed by 6 bases and 9 bases, with 12 bases remaining between them. This CDR3 reads CASRKTGIEQFF. The CDR3 bases are TGTGCCAGCAGAAAAACAGGTATTGAGCAGTTCTTC.

The J gene is TRBJ1-1, the V gene TRBV5-6; no clear D. V lost 0 bases to trimming and J lost 5 bases, with 14 bases between them. The germline CDR1 and CDR2 sequences are SGHDT and YYEEEE. There are 15 residues in the CDR3. In DNA, the CDR3 is TGTGCCAGCAGCTTGGACCCTCTAGAAGGGACTGAAGCTTTCTTT. Translated, it gives CASSLDPLEGTEAFF.

The chain uses TRBV6-1 and TRBJ2-7; 9 nucleotides agree with TRBD2. This CDR3 spans 14 amino acids. Germline V lookup: CDR1 MNHNS, CDR2 SASEGT. J gave up 1 base and V 5 bases, and 3 bases lay outside the gene matches. CDR3 sequence reads: CASSLGLASYEQYF. The DNA for the CDR3 is TGTGCCAGCAGTTTGGGACTAGCTTCCTACGAGCAGTACTTC.

The rearrangement uses TRBV5-6 and TRBJ1-1, with D unresolved. This CDR3 spans 12 amino acids. The ends were cut back, 1 base at V and 1 base at J, with 2 bases in the middle. CDR1 is SGHDT, CDR2 YYEEEE, per germline. CDR3 sequence: CASSLQNTEAFF. CDR3 in DNA: TGTGCCAGCAGCTTGCAGAACACTGAAGCTTTCTTT.

The chain couples TRBV29-1 to TRBJ2-1, with 13 bases matching TRBD2. V lost 7 bases, J lost 9 bases, and 6 bases stayed unmatched. CDR1 and CDR2 (germline): SQVTM, ANQGSEA. The CDR3 runs to 13 residues. CDR3: CSAGGTSGIEQFF. As DNA, the CDR3 is TGCAGCGCGGGGGGGACTAGCGGGATTGAGCAGTTCTTC.

The chain joins TRBV7-6 to TRBJ2-7; D is perhaps TRBD1 (10 bases). V shed 2 bases and J shed 6 bases, with 20 bases lying between them. There are 16 residues in the CDR3. Looked up from germline, CDR1 is SGHVS and CDR2 is FNYEAQ. CDR3 residues: CASSLPSGTGVGEQYF. The CDR3 coding sequence is TGTGCCAGCAGCTTACCTAGCGGGACAGGGGTTGGCGAGCAGTACTTC.

The chain combines TRBV7-9 with TRBJ1-2, with a weak D call TRBD1 (6 bases). Trimming cost V 4 bases and J 4 bases, with 16 bases left between them. Germline lookup yields CDR1 SEHNR and CDR2 FQNEAQ (reference sequence). CDR3 length: 15 amino acids. CDR3 region: CASSSPAGAPYGYTF. The DNA for the CDR3 is TGTGCCAGCAGCTCCCCGGCGGGGGCACCCTATGGCTACACCTTC.

Of note for this clone: Different DNA sequences within this sample yield the same CDR3. The chain is built from TRBV7-9 and TRBJ1-1; 8 nucleotides line up with TRBD1. There are 15 residues in the CDR3. Germline-derived CDR1 and CDR2 are SEHNR and FQNEAQ (reference sequence). The junction had 3 bases not matched to a gene; V was cut back by 0 bases and J by 3 bases. CDR3 protein: CASSLAQGADTEAFF. For the CDR3, the DNA is TGTGCCAGCAGCTTAGCCCAGGGGGCGGACACTGAAGCTTTCTTT. Combining the CDR3 with reference TRBV7-9 and TRBJ1-1 gives the whole variable domain DTGVSQNPRHKITKRGQNVTFRCDPISEHNRLYWYRQTLGQGPEFLTYFQNEAQLEKSRLLSDRFSAERPKGSFSTLEIQRTEQGDSAMYLCASSLAQGADTEAFFGQGTRLTVV.

The V gene is TRBV5-1, the J gene TRBJ2-3; D is possibly TRBD1 or TRBD2 (5 bases each). The CDR3 contains 12 residues. From germline, CDR1 is SGHRS and CDR2 YFSETQ. The V and J ends lost 3 bases and 6 bases respectively, with 8 bases between them. CDR3 nucleotide sequence: TGCGCCAGCAGCTGGTGGGGGGATACGCAGTATTTT. This gives the protein CASSWWGDTQYF. The full variable domain, its missing parts supplied by reference TRBV5-1 and TRBJ2-3, is KAGVTQTPRYLIKTRGQQVTLSCSPISGHRSVSWYQQTPGQGLQFLFEYFSETQRNKGNFPGRFSGRQFSNSRSEMNVSTLELGDSALYLCASSWWGDTQYFGPGTRLTVL.